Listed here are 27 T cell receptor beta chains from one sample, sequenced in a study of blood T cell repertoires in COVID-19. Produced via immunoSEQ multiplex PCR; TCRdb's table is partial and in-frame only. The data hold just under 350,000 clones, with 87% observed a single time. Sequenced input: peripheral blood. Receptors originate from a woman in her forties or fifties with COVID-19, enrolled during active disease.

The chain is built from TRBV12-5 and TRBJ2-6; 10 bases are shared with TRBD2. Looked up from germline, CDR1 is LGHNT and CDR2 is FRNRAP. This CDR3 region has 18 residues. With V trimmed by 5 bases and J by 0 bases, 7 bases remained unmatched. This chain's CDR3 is CASGRASGSLSGANVLTF. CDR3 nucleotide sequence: TGTGCTAGTGGTAGAGCTAGCGGGAGCCTCTCTGGGGCCAACGTCCTGACTTTC.

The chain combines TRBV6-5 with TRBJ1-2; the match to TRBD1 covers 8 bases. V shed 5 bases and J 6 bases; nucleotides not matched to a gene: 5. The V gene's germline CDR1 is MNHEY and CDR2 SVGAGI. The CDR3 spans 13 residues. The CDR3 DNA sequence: TGTGCCAGCAGTCCCACAGGGGGGCATGGCTACACCTTC. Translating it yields CASSPTGGHGYTF.

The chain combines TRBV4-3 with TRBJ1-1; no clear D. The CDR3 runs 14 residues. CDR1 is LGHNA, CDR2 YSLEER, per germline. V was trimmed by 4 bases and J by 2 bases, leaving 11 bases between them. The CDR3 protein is CASSPVGSNTEAFF. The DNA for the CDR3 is TGCGCCAGCAGCCCCGTCGGGAGTAACACTGAAGCTTTCTTT.

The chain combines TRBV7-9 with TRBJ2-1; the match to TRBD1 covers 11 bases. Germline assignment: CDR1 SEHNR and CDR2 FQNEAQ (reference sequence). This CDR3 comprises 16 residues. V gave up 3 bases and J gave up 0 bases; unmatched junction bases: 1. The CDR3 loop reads CASSLDRGRSYNEQFF. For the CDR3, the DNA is TGTGCCAGCAGCTTGGACAGGGGGCGCTCCTACAATGAGCAGTTCTTC. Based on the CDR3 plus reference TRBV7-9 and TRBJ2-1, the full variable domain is DTGVSQNPRHKITKRGQNVTFRCDPISEHNRLYWYRQTLGQGPEFLTYFQNEAQLEKSRLLSDRFSAERPKGSFSTLEIQRTEQGDSAMYLCASSLDRGRSYNEQFFGPGTRLTVL.

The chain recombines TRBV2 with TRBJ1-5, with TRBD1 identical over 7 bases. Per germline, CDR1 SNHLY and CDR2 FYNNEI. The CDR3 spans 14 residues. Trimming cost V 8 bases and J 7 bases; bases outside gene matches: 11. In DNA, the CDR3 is TGTGCCAGCGGGCCCGGACAGGTAGGGCAGCCCCAGCATTTT. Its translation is CASGPGQVGQPQHF.

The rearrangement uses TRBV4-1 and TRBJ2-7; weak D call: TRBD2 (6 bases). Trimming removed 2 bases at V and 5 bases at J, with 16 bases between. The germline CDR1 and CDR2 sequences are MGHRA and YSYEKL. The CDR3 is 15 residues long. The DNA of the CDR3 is TGCGCCAGCAGCCAATTCGGGGCAGGCGGGGACGAGCAGTACTTC. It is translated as CASSQFGAGGDEQYF.

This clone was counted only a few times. The CDR3 nucleotides are TGCGCCAGCAGACTCCTGACTAGTTACGCAGATACGCAGTATTTT. Translation: CASRLLTSYADTQYF. The chain links TRBV5-1 to TRBJ2-3; perhaps TRBD2 as D (6 bases). Germline V gene sequence: CDR1 SGHRS, CDR2 YFSETQ. V lost 5 bases, J lost 4 bases, and 17 bases lay in between. This CDR3 is built from 15 residues.

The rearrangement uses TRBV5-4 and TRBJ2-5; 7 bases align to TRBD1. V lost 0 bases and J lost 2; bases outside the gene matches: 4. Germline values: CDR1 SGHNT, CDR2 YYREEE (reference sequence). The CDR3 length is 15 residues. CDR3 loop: CASSLDRGWQETQYF. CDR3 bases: TGTGCCAGCAGCTTGGACAGGGGATGGCAAGAGACCCAGTACTTC.

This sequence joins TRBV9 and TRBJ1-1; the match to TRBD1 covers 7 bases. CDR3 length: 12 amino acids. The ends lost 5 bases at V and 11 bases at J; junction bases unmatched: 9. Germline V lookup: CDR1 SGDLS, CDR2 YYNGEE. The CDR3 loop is CASSSDRDLAFF. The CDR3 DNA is TGTGCCAGCAGTAGCGACAGGGACTTGGCTTTCTTT.

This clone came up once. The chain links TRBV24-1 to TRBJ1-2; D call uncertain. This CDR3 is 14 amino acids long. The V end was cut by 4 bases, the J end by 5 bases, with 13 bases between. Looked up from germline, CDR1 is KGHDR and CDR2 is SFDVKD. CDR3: CATSDPRRGYGYTF. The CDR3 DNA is TGTGCCACCAGTGACCCCCGCCGGGGATATGGCTACACCTTC.

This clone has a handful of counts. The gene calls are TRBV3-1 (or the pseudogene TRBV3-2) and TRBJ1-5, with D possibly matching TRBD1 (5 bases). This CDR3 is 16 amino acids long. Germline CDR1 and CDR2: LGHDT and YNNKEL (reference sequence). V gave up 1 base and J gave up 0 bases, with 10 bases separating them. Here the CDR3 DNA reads TGTGCCAGCAGCCAAGGCGGGGCCCTTAGCAATCAGCCCCAGCATTTT. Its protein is CASSQGGALSNQPQHF.

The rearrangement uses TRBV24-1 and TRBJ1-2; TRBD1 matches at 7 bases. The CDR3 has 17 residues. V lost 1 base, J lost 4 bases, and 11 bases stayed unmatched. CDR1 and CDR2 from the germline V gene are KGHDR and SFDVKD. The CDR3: CATSDFVAETGIYGYTF. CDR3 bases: TGTGCCACCAGTGATTTCGTTGCAGAGACAGGGATCTATGGCTACACCTTC.

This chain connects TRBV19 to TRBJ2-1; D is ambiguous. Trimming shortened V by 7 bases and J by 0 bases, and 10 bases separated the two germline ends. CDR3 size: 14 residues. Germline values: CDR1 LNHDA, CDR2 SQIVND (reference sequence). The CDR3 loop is CASMGSFSYNEQFF. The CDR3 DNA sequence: TGTGCCAGTATGGGTAGCTTCTCCTACAATGAGCAGTTCTTC.

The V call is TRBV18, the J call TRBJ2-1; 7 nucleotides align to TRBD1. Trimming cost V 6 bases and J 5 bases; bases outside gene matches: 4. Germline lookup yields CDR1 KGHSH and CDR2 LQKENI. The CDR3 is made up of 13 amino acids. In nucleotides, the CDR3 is TGTGCCAGCTCGGTGGGACAGAACAATGAGCAGTTCTTC. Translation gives CASSVGQNNEQFF.

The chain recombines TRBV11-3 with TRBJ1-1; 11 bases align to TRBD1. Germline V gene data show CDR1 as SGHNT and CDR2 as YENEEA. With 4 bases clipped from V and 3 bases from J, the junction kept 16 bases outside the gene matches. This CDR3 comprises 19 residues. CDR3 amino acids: CASSSVGYSDRGHDTEAFF. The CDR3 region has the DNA TGTGCCAGCAGCTCCGTAGGTTACTCGGACAGGGGGCATGACACTGAAGCTTTCTTT.

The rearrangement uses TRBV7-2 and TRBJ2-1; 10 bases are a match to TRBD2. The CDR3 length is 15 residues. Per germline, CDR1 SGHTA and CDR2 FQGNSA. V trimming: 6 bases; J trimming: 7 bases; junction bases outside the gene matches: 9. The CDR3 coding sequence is TGTGCCAGCAGTTCGAGCGGGAGGGCCGTGAATGAGCAGTTCTTC. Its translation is CASSSSGRAVNEQFF.

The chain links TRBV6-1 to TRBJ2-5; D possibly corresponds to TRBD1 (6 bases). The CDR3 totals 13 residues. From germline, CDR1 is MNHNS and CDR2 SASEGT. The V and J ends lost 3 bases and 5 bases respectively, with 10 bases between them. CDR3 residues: CASSDLQGETQYF. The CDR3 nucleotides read TGTGCCAGCAGTGATCTCCAGGGGGAGACCCAGTACTTC.

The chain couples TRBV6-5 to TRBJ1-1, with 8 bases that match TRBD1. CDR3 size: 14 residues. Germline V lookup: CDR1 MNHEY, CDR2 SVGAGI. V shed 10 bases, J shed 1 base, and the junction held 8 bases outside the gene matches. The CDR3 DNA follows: TGTGCCATAAAAGCGGACAGGGAGAACACTGAAGCTTTCTTT. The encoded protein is CAIKADRENTEAFF.

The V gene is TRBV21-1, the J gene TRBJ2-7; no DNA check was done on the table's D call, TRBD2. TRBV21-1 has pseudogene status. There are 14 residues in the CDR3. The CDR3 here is CASSEFPRRYEQYF. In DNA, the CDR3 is TGTGCCAGCAGCGAGTTCCCGCGGCGGTACGAGCAGTACTTC.

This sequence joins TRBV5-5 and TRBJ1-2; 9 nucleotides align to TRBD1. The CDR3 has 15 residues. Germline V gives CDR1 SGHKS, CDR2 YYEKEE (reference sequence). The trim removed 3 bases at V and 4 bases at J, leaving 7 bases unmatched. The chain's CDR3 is CASSYRGQEGYGYTF. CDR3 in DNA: TGTGCCAGCAGCTACAGGGGGCAGGAGGGCTATGGCTACACCTTC.

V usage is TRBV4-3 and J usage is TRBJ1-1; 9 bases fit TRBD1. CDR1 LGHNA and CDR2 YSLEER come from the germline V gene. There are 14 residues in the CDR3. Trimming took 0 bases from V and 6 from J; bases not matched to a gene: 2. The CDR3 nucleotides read TGCGCCAGCAGCCAAGATGGGACAGGGCCTGAAGCTTTCTTT. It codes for CASSQDGTGPEAFF.

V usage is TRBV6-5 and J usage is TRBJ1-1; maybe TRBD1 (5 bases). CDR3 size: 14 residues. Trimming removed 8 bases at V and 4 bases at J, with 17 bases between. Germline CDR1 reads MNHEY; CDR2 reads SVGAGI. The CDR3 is CASRYYRLSTEAFF. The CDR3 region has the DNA TGTGCCAGCCGCTACTACAGGTTAAGCACTGAAGCTTTCTTT.

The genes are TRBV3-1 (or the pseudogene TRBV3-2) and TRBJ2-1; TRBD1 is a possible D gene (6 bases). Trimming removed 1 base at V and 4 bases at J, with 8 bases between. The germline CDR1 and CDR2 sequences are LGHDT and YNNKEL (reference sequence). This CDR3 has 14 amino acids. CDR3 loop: CASSQGQGYNEQFF. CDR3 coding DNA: TGTGCCAGCAGCCAAGGCCAGGGGTACAATGAGCAGTTCTTC.

The CDR3 sequence: CASGLGQGSYEQYF. The CDR3 DNA follows: TGTGCTAGTGGTTTGGGCCAGGGTTCCTACGAGCAGTACTTC. The rearrangement joins TRBV12-5 to TRBJ2-7; a possible D gene is TRBD1 (5 bases). The germline V and J ends were trimmed by 1 base and 1 base, with 8 bases remaining between them. The CDR3 is made up of 14 amino acids. CDR1 is LGHNT and CDR2 is FRNRAP in the germline V gene.

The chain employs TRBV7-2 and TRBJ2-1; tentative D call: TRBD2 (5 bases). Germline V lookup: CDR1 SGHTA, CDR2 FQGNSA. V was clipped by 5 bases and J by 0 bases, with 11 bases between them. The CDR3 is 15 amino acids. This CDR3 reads CASSPASHSYNEQFF. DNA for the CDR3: TGTGCCAGCAGCCCGGCTAGCCACTCCTACAATGAGCAGTTCTTC.

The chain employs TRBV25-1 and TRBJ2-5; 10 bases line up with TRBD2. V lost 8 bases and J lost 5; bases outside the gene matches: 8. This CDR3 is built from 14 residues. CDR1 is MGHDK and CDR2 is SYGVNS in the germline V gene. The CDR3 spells CASGPSGSLETQYF. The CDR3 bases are TGTGCCAGCGGACCTAGCGGGAGCTTGGAGACCCAGTACTTC.

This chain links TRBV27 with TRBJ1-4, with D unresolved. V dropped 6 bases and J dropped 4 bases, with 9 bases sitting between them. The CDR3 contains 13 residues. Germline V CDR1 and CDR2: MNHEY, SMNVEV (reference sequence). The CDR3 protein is CASRGGNNEKLFF. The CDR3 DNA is TGTGCCAGCAGAGGAGGAAATAATGAAAAACTGTTTTTT.